A selection of T cell receptor beta chains follows, all from one sample in a study of blood T cells in healthy people across ages. From the 5' RACE reads, TCRdb called clonotypes with MiXCR, one entry per CDR3 protein. The sample contains approximately 1,700,000 distinct CDR3 sequences, approximately 40% of which appear only once. What was sequenced was blood. The receptors originated from a human donor in good health. Each CDR3 is given with its conserved first and last residue. The order of the fields is J gene, V gene, D gene, clone size, CDR3 protein, CDR3 DNA. The D gene is left open where the match is weak. Not all rows give a size; the values are once, few, many and, for expanded clones, a class.

j_call: TRBJ2-5
v_call: TRBV6-5
d_call: TRBD2
clone_size: few
cdr3_aa: CATLGAGEETQYF
cdr3_nt: TGTGCCACACTAGGAGCGGGGGAAGAGACCCAGTACTTC

j_call: TRBJ1-1
v_call: TRBV4-3
d_call: -
clone_size: -
cdr3_aa: CASSHEGSAFF
cdr3_nt: TGCGCCAGCAGTCACGAGGGCAGCGCTTTCTTT

j_call: TRBJ2-7
v_call: TRBV29-1
d_call: TRBD1
clone_size: many
cdr3_aa: CSVEGGERDSSYEQYF
cdr3_nt: TGCAGCGTTGAAGGAGGAGAACGGGACAGCTCCTACGAGCAGTACTTC

j_call: TRBJ2-5
v_call: TRBV7-9
d_call: -
clone_size: -
cdr3_aa: CASRYTGSSIQETQYF
cdr3_nt: TGTGCCAGCAGATACACAGGTTCAAGTATTCAAGAGACCCAGTACTTC

j_call: TRBJ1-1
v_call: TRBV7-9
d_call: TRBD1
clone_size: few
cdr3_aa: CASSLAAGGNTEAFF
cdr3_nt: TGTGCCAGCAGCTTAGCGGCAGGGGGGAACACTGAAGCTTTCTTT

j_call: TRBJ2-3
v_call: TRBV20-1
d_call: -
clone_size: many
cdr3_aa: CSAPRWGAADTQYF
cdr3_nt: TGCAGTGCCCCCCGATGGGGGGCCGCAGATACGCAGTATTTT

j_call: TRBJ2-1
v_call: TRBV5-1
d_call: TRBD2
clone_size: -
cdr3_aa: CASSPGDSGGETQFF
cdr3_nt: TGCGCCAGCAGCCCGGGAGATAGCGGGGGAGAGACCCAGTTCTTC

j_call: TRBJ2-3
v_call: TRBV5-1
d_call: TRBD1
clone_size: -
cdr3_aa: CASSLLGQSAPTDTQYF
cdr3_nt: TGCGCCAGCAGCTTGCTGGGACAGTCGGCACCCACAGATACGCAGTATTTT

j_call: TRBJ2-1
v_call: TRBV4-1
d_call: -
clone_size: few
cdr3_aa: CASSQVLAQPFF
cdr3_nt: TGCGCCAGCAGCCAAGTCTTGGCTCAGCCGTTCTTC

j_call: TRBJ1-2
v_call: TRBV20-1
d_call: -
clone_size: -
cdr3_aa: CSARDDRNYGYTF
cdr3_nt: TGCAGTGCTAGAGACGACAGGAACTATGGCTACACCTTC

j_call: TRBJ1-2
v_call: TRBV5-1
d_call: TRBD1
clone_size: -
cdr3_aa: CASSMTTGGADYTF
cdr3_nt: TGCGCCAGCAGCATGACCACAGGGGGCGCCGACTACACCTTC

j_call: TRBJ2-7
v_call: TRBV9
d_call: -
clone_size: -
cdr3_aa: CASSEGGTGLSYEQYF
cdr3_nt: TGTGCCAGCAGCGAGGGGGGGACAGGCCTTTCCTACGAGCAGTACTTC

j_call: TRBJ2-7
v_call: TRBV28
d_call: TRBD2
clone_size: -
cdr3_aa: CASSLGTSANSYEQYF
cdr3_nt: TGTGCCAGCAGTTTAGGGACTAGCGCAAACTCCTACGAGCAGTACTTC

j_call: TRBJ1-5
v_call: TRBV15
d_call: -
clone_size: -
cdr3_aa: CATSRIETNNQPQHF
cdr3_nt: TGTGCCACCAGCAGAATAGAAACAAATAATCAGCCCCAGCATTTT

j_call: TRBJ2-7
v_call: TRBV7-8
d_call: -
clone_size: -
cdr3_aa: CASSPRFSLHEQYF
cdr3_nt: TGTGCCAGCAGCCCTCGCTTTTCACTTCACGAGCAGTACTTC

j_call: TRBJ2-3
v_call: TRBV20-1
d_call: -
clone_size: few
cdr3_aa: CSARSPERDTQYF
cdr3_nt: TGCAGTGCTAGAAGTCCTGAACGAGATACGCAGTATTTT

j_call: TRBJ1-5
v_call: TRBV4-1
d_call: -
clone_size: -
cdr3_aa: CASSQVLDSNQPQHF
cdr3_nt: TGCGCCAGCAGCCAGGTTCTCGATAGCAATCAGCCCCAGCATTTT

j_call: TRBJ2-7
v_call: TRBV27
d_call: TRBD1
clone_size: -
cdr3_aa: CASGTGVDEQYF
cdr3_nt: TGTGCCAGCGGGACAGGGGTCGACGAGCAGTACTTC

j_call: TRBJ2-5
v_call: TRBV20-1
d_call: TRBD2
clone_size: -
cdr3_aa: CSVQTRDYQETQYF
cdr3_nt: TGCAGTGTCCAAACCCGGGACTATCAAGAGACCCAGTACTTC

j_call: TRBJ1-2
v_call: TRBV20-1
d_call: -
clone_size: -
cdr3_aa: CSARDQGARDYGYTF
cdr3_nt: TGCAGTGCTAGAGATCAAGGAGCGCGAGACTATGGCTACACCTTC

j_call: TRBJ2-1
v_call: TRBV5-1
d_call: -
clone_size: -
cdr3_aa: CASSLELGPGVNNEQFF
cdr3_nt: TGCGCCAGCAGCTTGGAATTAGGGCCTGGGGTTAACAATGAGCAGTTCTTC

j_call: TRBJ2-7
v_call: TRBV13
d_call: TRBD2
clone_size: -
cdr3_aa: CASSFWGGISSYEQYF
cdr3_nt: TGTGCCAGCAGCTTTTGGGGGGGGATTAGCTCCTACGAGCAGTACTTC

j_call: TRBJ2-7
v_call: TRBV5-1
d_call: -
clone_size: few
cdr3_aa: CASSFNRDDQYF
cdr3_nt: TGCGCCAGCAGCTTCAACCGGGACGACCAGTACTTC

j_call: TRBJ2-1
v_call: TRBV4-1
d_call: -
clone_size: once
cdr3_aa: CASSQVEGSPEQFF
cdr3_nt: TGCGCCAGCAGCCAAGTGGAGGGTAGCCCTGAGCAGTTCTTC

j_call: TRBJ2-7
v_call: TRBV6-1
d_call: -
clone_size: -
cdr3_aa: CASSERLGLTYEQYF
cdr3_nt: TGTGCCAGCAGTGAACGTTTGGGACTCACCTACGAGCAGTACTTC